This TCR beta chain derives from a study of CD8 T cells in ankylosing spondylitis. This clonotype has more than one count but fewer than ten. Its antigen is not identified. The study's findings and limits: In ankylosing spondylitis blood, a motif of several highly homologous TCR beta variants appeared characteristic. As for the disease-linked clones, they showed a CD8+ phenotype and occurred at relatively low frequencies in peripheral blood.

Researchers built TCR beta libraries using quantitative 5'-RACE with molecular barcodes. TCRdb re-analysed the 5' RACE reads in MiXCR, keeping a single row per CDR3 protein. The sample shows a few hundred thousand distinct CDR3 sequences, around 18% of them seen only once. Deletions cut 7 bases from V and 4 bases from J, with 22 bases between. Germline V gene lookup returns CDR1 MNHNS and CDR2 SASEGT. This CDR3 region has 16 residues. The sequence was obtained from a male donor with ankylosing spondylitis. The source material was blood, either unsorted or a sorted T cell fraction (not recorded which). The V and J genes are TRBV6-1 and TRBJ1-2; D not certain. Written as DNA, the CDR3 is TGTGCCAGCAAGCCTAACGGGGAACGGGTGGGCTATGGCTACACCTTC. It yields the protein CASKPNGERVGYGYTF.